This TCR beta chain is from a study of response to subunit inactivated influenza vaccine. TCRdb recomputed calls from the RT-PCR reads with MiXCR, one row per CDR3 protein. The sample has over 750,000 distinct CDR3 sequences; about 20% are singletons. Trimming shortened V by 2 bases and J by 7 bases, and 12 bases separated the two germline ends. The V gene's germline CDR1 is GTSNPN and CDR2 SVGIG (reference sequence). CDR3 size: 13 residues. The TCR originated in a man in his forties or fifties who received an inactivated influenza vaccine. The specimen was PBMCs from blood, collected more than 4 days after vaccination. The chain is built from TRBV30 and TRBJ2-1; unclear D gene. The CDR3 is CAWSLRLGNEQFF. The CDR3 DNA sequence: TGTGCCTGGAGTCTTAGACTGGGAAATGAGCAGTTCTTC.